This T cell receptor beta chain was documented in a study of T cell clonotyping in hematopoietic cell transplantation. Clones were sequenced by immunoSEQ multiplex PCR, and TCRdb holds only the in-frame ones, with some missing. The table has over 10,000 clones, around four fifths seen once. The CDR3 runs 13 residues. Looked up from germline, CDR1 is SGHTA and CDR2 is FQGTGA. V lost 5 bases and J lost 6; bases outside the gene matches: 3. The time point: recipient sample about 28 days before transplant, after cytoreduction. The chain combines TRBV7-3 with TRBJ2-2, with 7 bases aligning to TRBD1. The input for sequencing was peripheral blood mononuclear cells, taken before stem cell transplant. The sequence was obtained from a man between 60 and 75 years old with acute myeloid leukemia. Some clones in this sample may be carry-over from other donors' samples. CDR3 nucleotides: TGTGCCAGCAGCGCCGACAGGGCCGGGGAGCTGTTTTTT. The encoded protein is CASSADRAGELFF.